Listed below are T cell receptor beta chains from one sample, sequenced in a study of blood T cell repertoires in COVID-19. Here immunoSEQ multiplex PCR was the method, and the copy in TCRdb shows in-frame clones only, minus some. The data contain 130,000 to 150,000 clones, roughly 84% of them singletons. The sample consisted of peripheral blood. The source of these receptors is a human donor with acute or convalescent COVID-19. The donor label of this sample is uncertain. Each CDR3 is given with its conserved first and last residue. The D gene is left open where the match is weak. Part of the rows lack a size; the others show once, few, many or a class for expanded clones.

NA	TRBV19	TRBJ1-2	NA	TGTGCCAGTAGTATCTCGGGGGATGATGGCTACACCTTC	CASSISGDDGYTF
NA	TRBV21-1	TRBJ1-5	NA	TGTGCCTCCCCAGGGGACAGGGCCAATCAGCCCCAGCATTTT	CASPGDRANQPQHF
NA	TRBV21-1	TRBJ2-1	NA	TGTGCCAGCAGCAAAGCTTGGCTAGCCAAAGACCATGAGCAGTTCTTC	CASSKAWLAKDHEQFF
NA	TRBV7-9	TRBJ2-2	NA	TGTGCCAGCAGCTTAGTGGTCCGGGGAACCGGGGAGCTGTTTTTT	CASSLVVRGTGELFF
NA	TRBV28	TRBJ1-1	NA	TGTGCCAGCAGTTTGGGCCCCGGGACTCCTCAAGTAGCTTTCTTT	CASSLGPGTPQVAFF
TRBD2	TRBV11-3	TRBJ2-3	NA	TGTGCCAGCAGCTTAGGCACTAGCGGGGGGAATAGGGCAGATACGCAGTATTTT	CASSLGTSGGNRADTQYF
TRBD2	TRBV19	TRBJ2-1	NA	TGTGCCAGTAGTATAATAGCGGGCAATGAGCAGTTCTTC	CASSIIAGNEQFF
TRBD2	TRBV3-1/TRBV3-2	TRBJ2-5	NA	TGTGCCAGCAGCCGGTGGGCTAGCGGGAAGTCTAAAGAGACCCAGTACTTC	CASSRWASGKSKETQYF
TRBD2	TRBV7-8	TRBJ2-1	NA	TGTGCCAGCAGCTCCGGGACTAGCGTCGTCAATGAGCAGTTCTTC	CASSSGTSVVNEQFF
TRBD2	TRBV27	TRBJ2-5	NA	TGTGCCAGCAGTTCCTCCCCCGGACTAGCGGGGGGGTCGGCAGAGACCCAGTACTTC	CASSSSPGLAGGSAETQYF
TRBD1	TRBV10-3	TRBJ2-2	NA	TGTGCCATCCTCCGGGACAGGGACCTTTTGAACACCGGGGAGCTGTTTTTT	CAILRDRDLLNTGELFF
NA	TRBV7-3	TRBJ1-5	NA	TGTGCCAGCAGCTTATGGGTGGGGCGGCCCCAGCATTTT	CASSLWVGRPQHF
TRBD1	TRBV24-1	TRBJ2-6	NA	TGTGCCACCAGTGACAACGGACAGGGTGCGGGTCCTGGGGCCAACGTCCTGACTTTC	CATSDNGQGAGPGANVLTF
TRBD1	TRBV19	TRBJ1-3	NA	TGTGCCAGTAAGGACAGGGGCTCTGGAAACACCATATATTTT	CASKDRGSGNTIYF
NA	TRBV21-1	TRBJ1-1	few	TGTGCCAGCAGCAAAGTGTGGGTACAGGGGTTCATGAACACTGAAGCTTTCTTT	CASSKVWVQGFMNTEAFF
TRBD1	TRBV24-1	TRBJ1-5	NA	TGTGCCACGGGACAGGGGGTGGGGGCCCAGCATTTT	CATGQGVGAQHF
TRBD1	TRBV5-4	TRBJ1-2	NA	TGTGCCAGCAGCCCAGAACGACAACAGGGGCACTATGGCTACACCTTC	CASSPERQQGHYGYTF
NA	TRBV5-4	TRBJ2-4	NA	TGTGCCAGCAGCTTGGCCGGACAGCTAGCCAAAAACATTCAGTACTTC	CASSLAGQLAKNIQYF
NA	TRBV10-3	TRBJ1-1	once	TGTGCCATCAGGAGGGACTTGAACACTGAAGCTTTCTTT	CAIRRDLNTEAFF
NA	TRBV11-3	TRBJ2-3	NA	TGTGCCAGCAGCTTAAGGGGGAAAACAGATACGCAGTATTTT	CASSLRGKTDTQYF
NA	TRBV5-1	TRBJ1-5	NA	TGCGCCAGCAGCTTGGCGGAGGGGAGTCAGCCCCAGCATTTT	CASSLAEGSQPQHF
NA	TRBV19	TRBJ2-7	NA	TGTGCCAGTAGTATTGGGGGGAGACCCGACTACGAGCAGTACTTC	CASSIGGRPDYEQYF
TRBD1	TRBV5-1	TRBJ2-7	NA	TGCGCCAGCAGCTTGGGAACAGGGGAGCTCCACGAGCAGTACTTC	CASSLGTGELHEQYF
NA	TRBV7-9	TRBJ2-3	NA	TGTGCCAGCAAGTCAGCCGCGGGGTTCACAGATACGCAGTATTTT	CASKSAAGFTDTQYF
NA	TRBV5-5	TRBJ1-1	NA	TGTGCCAGCAGCGTCAGGGACATGCCGAGGACTGAAGCTTTCTTT	CASSVRDMPRTEAFF
NA	TRBV19	TRBJ1-5	NA	TGTGCCAGTAGATGGGGCGGGGACCAGCCCCAGCATTTT	CASRWGGDQPQHF
NA	TRBV19	TRBJ1-1	NA	TGTGCCAGTAGTTTGTCAGTGATGAACACTGAAGCTTTCTTT	CASSLSVMNTEAFF
NA	TRBV7-3	TRBJ2-3	NA	TGTGCCAGCAGCTCCCTTGTTTCCCTCACAGATACGCAGTATTTT	CASSSLVSLTDTQYF
NA	TRBV7-2	TRBJ2-2	NA	TGTGCCAGCAGCACAGCTCCCAGGTTCACCGGGGAGCTGTTTTTT	CASSTAPRFTGELFF
NA	TRBV18	TRBJ1-2	NA	TGTGCCAGCTCCCCGGGCGGGACGGACTATGGCTACACCTTC	CASSPGGTDYGYTF
TRBD1	TRBV7-6	TRBJ2-5	once	TGTGCCAGCAGCTTAGCTCTCGGACAGGGGGTGGTGAAGACCCAGTACTTC	CASSLALGQGVVKTQYF
TRBD1	TRBV10-3	TRBJ1-4	few	TGTGCCATCAAAGGGACAGAGGATGAAAAACTGTTTTTT	CAIKGTEDEKLFF
NA	TRBV30	TRBJ1-2	NA	TGTGCCTGGAGTGTAGAATTCCAGAAGAACTATGGCTACACCTTC	CAWSVEFQKNYGYTF
TRBD1	TRBV2	TRBJ1-2	NA	TGTGCCAGCAGTGAGAGAAGGCAGGGGGGATTTGGCTACACCTTC	CASSERRQGGFGYTF
NA	TRBV5-1	TRBJ1-5	NA	TGCGCCAGCAGCTTGGATCCAGGAAACAATCAGCCCCAGCATTTT	CASSLDPGNNQPQHF
TRBD1	TRBV5-1	TRBJ1-6	NA	TGCGCCAGCAGCTATGGACAGGGCCTCGGATCACCCCTCCACTTT	CASSYGQGLGSPLHF
NA	TRBV7-2	TRBJ2-5	once	TGTGCCAGCAGCTTAGTATCTCCGGAGGCCCAGTACTTC	CASSLVSPEAQYF
TRBD1	TRBV5-6	TRBJ2-7	few	TGTGCCAGCAGCTGGGGACAGGGGAGGTACGAGCAGTACTTC	CASSWGQGRYEQYF
NA	TRBV4-3	TRBJ1-1	NA	TGCGCCAGCAGCGAGGATACGAACACTGAAGCTTTCTTT	CASSEDTNTEAFF
NA	TRBV28	TRBJ1-3	many	TGTGCCAGCAGTTTAGGGCAGACCCCTGGAAACACCATATATTTT	CASSLGQTPGNTIYF
NA	TRBV6-5	TRBJ1-1	NA	TGTGCCAGCAGCACAGGACACCCGAACACTGAAGCTTTCTTT	CASSTGHPNTEAFF
TRBD1	TRBV2	TRBJ1-1	NA	TGTGCCAGCAGGGTGACAGGGGGAAGGACTGAAGCTTTCTTT	CASRVTGGRTEAFF